These 9 T cell receptor beta chains originate from one sample sequenced in a study of T cell responses to AZD1222 COVID-19 vaccine (dated by TCRdb to the early 2020s). According to the study, the label for this sample's time point signals: baseline before first vaccination. This sample's treatment or condition label indicates: meningococcal conjugate vaccine given as trial control. Library generation was performed with the immunoSEQ multiplex PCR assay. The table was pulled from immuneACCESS by TCRdb, which kept in-frame rearrangements only. Such tables lose some clones; where checked, under half of the loss comes from unresolved V genes, and the rest has no known cause. This sample comprises about 120,000 clones, approximately 85% of them detected only once. The top ten clones comprise roughly 3.9% of the sample. This specimen consisted of peripheral blood, obtained on day 0 of MenACWY control vaccination. These receptors all come from an adult in good health.

J is TRBJ2-1 and V is TRBV4-3; 13 nucleotides agree with TRBD2. Germline trimming cut 5 bases from V and 2 bases from J; bases unmatched to any gene: 6. The CDR3 loop spans 17 amino acids. The germline gives CDR1 LGHNA, CDR2 YSLEER. This chain's CDR3 is CASSKGLAGVAYNEQFF. CDR3 sequence (DNA): TGCGCCAGCAGCAAAGGACTAGCGGGGGTAGCCTACAATGAGCAGTTCTTC.

This sequence joins TRBV10-3 and TRBJ1-5; D is undetermined. V was trimmed by 3 bases and J by 1 base, leaving 1 base between them. The CDR3 extends over 12 amino acids. Germline V gives CDR1 ENHRY, CDR2 SYGVKD. For the CDR3, the DNA is TGTGCCATCAGTGACAGCAATCAGCCCCAGCATTTT. Amino acid sequence: CAISDSNQPQHF.

This chain joins TRBV6-1 and TRBJ1-2; D remains ambiguous. The V gene's germline CDR1 is MNHNS and CDR2 SASEGT. The CDR3 covers 14 residues. Between the trimmed V and J ends, which lost 2 bases and 0 bases, there was a span of 7 bases. The CDR3 nucleotides read TGTGCCAGCAGTGAACAGAGCCCTAACTATGGCTACACCTTC. This sequence encodes CASSEQSPNYGYTF.

This clone has a single count. DNA for the CDR3: TGTGCCAGCAGCTTCCTAAACAGGGAAAGACGGCAAGAGACCCAGTACTTC. It translates to CASSFLNRERRQETQYF. V gene TRBV5-4 combines with J gene TRBJ2-5, with a weak D call TRBD1 (6 bases). This CDR3 region has 17 residues. V was trimmed by 2 bases and J by 2 bases, leaving 19 bases between them. From germline, CDR1 is SGHNT and CDR2 YYREEE (reference sequence).

The genes are TRBV7-3 and TRBJ1-1, with D unresolved. Germline V gene lookup returns CDR1 SGHTA and CDR2 FQGTGA. V dropped 5 bases and J dropped 1 base, with 11 bases sitting between them. The length of the CDR3 is 14 residues. The CDR3 region is CASSRAGSNTEAFF. CDR3 nucleotides: TGTGCCAGCAGCCGAGCGGGATCGAACACTGAAGCTTTCTTT.

J is TRBJ2-7 and V is TRBV5-1, with 12 positions matching TRBD1. The CDR3 loop spans 14 amino acids. With 7 bases clipped from V and 5 bases from J, the junction kept 7 bases outside the gene matches. Germline V lookup: CDR1 SGHRS, CDR2 YFSETQ. The CDR3 here is CASQGTGGLNEQYF. The CDR3 coding sequence is TGCGCCAGCCAAGGGACAGGGGGCCTCAACGAGCAGTACTTC.

The chain carries TRBV13 and TRBJ2-5, with 13 bases fitting TRBD2. The CDR3 is 18 amino acids. J lost 5 bases, V lost 2 bases, and 11 bases had no gene match. Germline V gene sequence: CDR1 PRHDT, CDR2 FYEKMQ (reference sequence). The CDR3 here is CASSLLLAGGPSKETQYF. The DNA of the CDR3 is TGTGCCAGCAGCTTACTACTAGCGGGGGGGCCGAGTAAGGAGACCCAGTACTTC.

The chain is built from TRBV6-5 and TRBJ1-1; TRBD1 might be the D (6 bases). Germline-derived CDR1 and CDR2 are MNHEY and SVGAGI. The CDR3 length is 13 residues. Trimming took off 10 bases at V and 0 bases at J, with 12 bases between the two ends. The CDR3 DNA reads TGTGCCACAGGGGCCGGCATGAACACTGAAGCTTTCTTT. Its protein is CATGAGMNTEAFF.

This clone has more than one count but fewer than ten. The chain couples TRBV27 to TRBJ2-7; D ambiguous. The CDR3 runs 14 residues. CDR1 and CDR2 from the germline V gene are MNHEY and SMNVEV (reference sequence). Deletions cut 6 bases from V and 2 bases from J, with 14 bases between. The CDR3 reads CASRTSTETYEQYF. The CDR3 nucleotides are TGTGCCAGCAGGACCTCCACCGAGACCTACGAGCAGTACTTC.